Shown below are 5 T cell receptor beta chains from a single sample sequenced in a study of graft-versus-host responses after intestinal transplantation. Generated by immunoSEQ multiplex PCR, the TCRdb table keeps only in-frame clones and is missing some. The sample shows some 120,000 clones, just over 90% of them seen only once. No antigen has been assigned to these receptors. The source was unstimulated CD4+ T cells sorted from spleen or lymph node cells, collected before transplant. The receptor set was obtained from a human donor who was the organ donor for an intestinal transplant.

This chain connects TRBV27 to TRBJ2-7; D not certain. V was shortened by 2 bases and J by 3 bases, with 2 bases between the two germline ends. Germline CDR1 reads MNHEY; CDR2 reads SMNVEV (reference sequence). The CDR3 has 11 residues. This chain's CDR3 is CASSLNYEQYF. The CDR3 DNA is TGTGCCAGCAGTTTAAACTACGAGCAGTACTTC.

Worth noting for this clone: Compared with germline, one end of the junction differs, possibly owing to a read error. The chain joins TRBV4-1 to TRBJ2-7; no reliable D call. This CDR3 region has 13 residues. CDR1 and CDR2 from the germline V gene are MGHRA and YSYEKL. CDR3 nucleotide sequence: TGTGCCAGCAGCCAAGATCCCCCGTCCGAGCAGTACTTC. Amino acids: CASSQDPPSEQYF.

The chain couples TRBV6-1 to TRBJ2-2, with D unclear. This CDR3 has 17 residues. Trimming removed 4 bases from V and 3 bases from J, with 18 bases in between. CDR1 and CDR2 from the germline V gene are MNHNS and SASEGT. CDR3 sequence (DNA): TGTGCCAGCAGTGGGTCAGCCCCTAGTTATTACACCGGGGAGCTGTTTTTT. Translating gives CASSGSAPSYYTGELFF.

The chain combines TRBV5-3 with TRBJ1-2; D is uncertain. TRBV5-3 belongs to the ORF category, with a function that is uncertain. V gave up 0 bases and J gave up 0 bases, with 6 bases separating them. The CDR3 loop spans 14 amino acids. This CDR3 is CARSLGGSNYGYTF. In DNA, the CDR3 is TGTGCCAGAAGCTTGGGTGGGTCTAACTATGGCTACACCTTC.

This chain uses TRBV7-2 with TRBJ2-7; possibly TRBD1 for D (6 bases). The CDR3 is 14 residues long. CDR1 and CDR2 from the germline V gene are SGHTA and FQGNSA. V shed 1 base and J shed 4 bases, with 11 bases lying between them. The CDR3 sequence: CASSLVRTGYEQYF. The CDR3 nucleotides are TGTGCCAGCAGCTTAGTACGAACAGGGTACGAGCAGTACTTC.